A single sample is the source of the 22 T cell receptor beta chains below, sequenced in a study of T cell responses to AZD1222 COVID-19 vaccine. Sequencing used immunoSEQ multiplex PCR; TCRdb keeps in-frame clones, though not all of them. In the table there are about 97,000 clones, approximately 90% of which are singletons. The specimen comprised peripheral blood, sampled on day 0 of AZD1222 vaccination. These receptors were taken from an adult in good health.

The chain carries TRBV19 and TRBJ2-1; D is unresolved. There are 13 residues in the CDR3. CDR1 LNHDA and CDR2 SQIVND come from the germline V gene (reference sequence). Trimming stripped 6 bases from V and 7 bases from J, with 13 bases between. The CDR3: CASRDPLTNEQFF. DNA for the CDR3: TGTGCCAGTAGGGACCCCCTAACAAATGAGCAGTTCTTC.

This chain uses TRBV7-2 with TRBJ1-1; a weak D match, TRBD1 (5 bases). Germline values: CDR1 SGHTA, CDR2 FQGNSA. V lost 5 bases and J 0 bases, leaving 16 bases between the germline ends. This CDR3 comprises 16 residues. CDR3 DNA: TGTGCCAGCAGCCCCTTCCTGACAGACATGAACACTGAAGCTTTCTTT. It codes for CASSPFLTDMNTEAFF.

The CDR3: CASRTGGGTNEKLFF. The CDR3 coding sequence is TGTGCCAGCAGGACGGGAGGGGGCACTAATGAAAAACTGTTTTTT. The chain has TRBV6-6 and TRBJ1-4, with 7 positions matching TRBD1. The CDR3 length is 15 residues. J was trimmed by 2 bases and V by 6 bases; bases with no gene match: 6. From germline, CDR1 is MNHNY and CDR2 SVGAGI (reference sequence).

The chain links TRBV11-1 to TRBJ2-7; no definite D call. V lost 1 base, J lost 2 bases, and 3 bases lay in between. The CDR3 covers 12 residues. CDR1 is SGHAT and CDR2 is FQDESV in the germline V gene (reference sequence). The CDR3 DNA is TGTGCCAGCAGCTTAGGAACCTACGAGCAGTACTTC. Amino acids: CASSLGTYEQYF. Using reference TRBV11-1 and TRBJ2-7 for the parts outside the CDR3, the full variable domain is EAEVAQSPRYKITEKSQAVAFWCDPISGHATLYWYRQILGQGPELLVQFQDESVVDDSQLPKDRFSAERLKGVDSTLKIQPAELGDSAMYLCASSLGTYEQYFGPGTRLTVT.

The count of this clone is one. V gene TRBV4-2 combines with J gene TRBJ1-4; no firm D call. Trimming shortened V by 8 bases and J by 7 bases, and 20 bases separated the two germline ends. The CDR3 contains 15 residues. Germline CDR1 LGHNA, CDR2 YNFKEQ. The CDR3 loop reads CASSSLNRGVEKLFF. The DNA for the CDR3 is TGTGCCAGCTCCAGCCTCAACCGGGGAGTTGAAAAACTGTTTTTT.

V is TRBV7-8 and J is TRBJ2-3; 11 bases align to TRBD1. Germline CDR1 is SGHVS and CDR2 is FQNEAQ. The V segment lost 4 bases and the J segment 6 bases; nucleotides outside the gene matches: 9. The CDR3 is 16 amino acids. Here the CDR3 reads CASSSGTGGQWDTQYF. CDR3 DNA sequence: TGTGCCAGCAGCTCCGGGACAGGGGGTCAATGGGATACGCAGTATTTT.

The CDR3 loop is CASSTRWSYGYTF. In nucleotides, the CDR3 is TGTGCCAGTTCCACACGCTGGAGCTATGGCTACACCTTC. The gene calls are TRBV19 and TRBJ1-2, with D unresolved. This CDR3 comprises 13 residues. Germline CDR1 reads LNHDA; CDR2 reads SQIVND (reference sequence). V was clipped by 8 bases and J by 4 bases, with 14 bases between them. The whole variable domain, filled in from reference TRBV19 and TRBJ1-2, reads DGGITQSPKYLFRKEGQNVTLSCEQNLNHDAMYWYRQDPGQGLRLIYYSQIVNDFQKGDIAEGYSVSREKKESFPLTVTSAQKNPTAFYLCASSTRWSYGYTFGSGTRLTVV.

The CDR3 protein is CASTPSRVGRDYGYTF. Written as DNA, the CDR3 is TGTGCCAGCACCCCTAGTCGTGTAGGGCGAGACTATGGCTACACCTTC. This chain links TRBV7-2 with TRBJ1-2; D is ambiguous. The V end lost 7 bases, the J end lost 3 bases, and 21 bases lay between the germline ends. This CDR3 comprises 16 residues. Germline V lookup: CDR1 SGHTA, CDR2 FQGNSA.

The chain links TRBV29-1 to TRBJ2-3, with D possibly TRBD1 on 5 matching bases. The germline V gene encodes CDR1 SQVTM and CDR2 ANQGSEA. This CDR3 is 14 amino acids long. V dropped 5 bases and J dropped 2 bases, with 14 bases sitting between them. The CDR3 DNA reads as TGCAGCGTTTCTCAGACAGCGCACACAGATACGCAGTATTTT. Protein product: CSVSQTAHTDTQYF.

The DNA of the CDR3 is TGTGCCAGCAGCCAAGATCAGGACCACACCGGGGAGCTGTTTTTT. Its protein is CASSQDQDHTGELFF. The V call is TRBV3-1 (or the pseudogene TRBV3-2), the J call TRBJ2-2; no reliable D call. This CDR3 spans 15 amino acids. CDR1 is LGHDT and CDR2 is YNNKEL in the germline V gene (reference sequence). V shed 0 bases and J shed 3 bases, with 8 bases lying between them.

The sample holds one count of this clone. The gene calls are TRBV5-1 and TRBJ2-5; 8 bases fit TRBD2. The junction had 9 bases not matched to a gene; V was cut back by 9 bases and J by 2 bases. Looked up from germline, CDR1 is SGHRS and CDR2 is YFSETQ. The CDR3 is 14 residues long. CDR3 nucleotides: TGCGCCACGGCCCCCGGGGGGGGACAAGAGACCCAGTACTTC. It encodes CATAPGGGQETQYF. The variable domain in full, with the rest retrieved from reference TRBV5-1 and TRBJ2-5, is KAGVTQTPRYLIKTRGQQVTLSCSPISGHRSVSWYQQTPGQGLQFLFEYFSETQRNKGNFPGRFSGRQFSNSRSEMNVSTLELGDSALYLCATAPGGGQETQYFGPGTRLLVL.

CDR3 DNA: TGTGCCAGCAGTGATCGGGGGGCAGCAACTAATGAAAAACTGTTTTTT. Translated: CASSDRGAATNEKLFF. The rearrangement joins TRBV2 to TRBJ1-4; possibly TRBD1 for D (6 bases). There are 16 residues in the CDR3. The V end lost 3 bases, the J end lost 0 bases, and 11 bases lay between the germline ends. Per germline, CDR1 SNHLY and CDR2 FYNNEI.

In DNA, the CDR3 is TGTGCTAGTGGTTTGGGCCTCGGAGGGCCCGTGGAGACCCAGTACTTC. It encodes CASGLGLGGPVETQYF. This sequence joins TRBV12-5 and TRBJ2-5, with a possible D match to TRBD2 (6 bases). Germline-derived CDR1 and CDR2 are LGHNT and FRNRAP. The CDR3 is 16 amino acids. V lost 1 base, J lost 5 bases, and 17 bases lay in between.

This clone has only a few counts. The chain links TRBV2 to TRBJ2-2, with 8 bases lining up with TRBD1. Looked up from germline, CDR1 is SNHLY and CDR2 is FYNNEI. J was trimmed by 5 bases and V by 5 bases; bases with no gene match: 7. The length of the CDR3 is 15 residues. CDR3 region: CASSRTGWGTGELFF. DNA for the CDR3: TGTGCCAGCAGTCGGACAGGGTGGGGGACCGGGGAGCTGTTTTTT. The full variable domain, rest sourced from reference TRBV2 and TRBJ2-2, is EPEVTQTPSHQVTQMGQEVILRCVPISNHLYFYWYRQILGQKVEFLVSFYNNEISEKSEIFDDQFSVERPDGSNFTLKIRSTKLEDSAMYFCASSRTGWGTGELFFGEGSRLTVL.

The gene calls are TRBV5-5 and TRBJ1-2; TRBD1 aligns across 8 bases. V lost 4 bases, J lost 4 bases, and 9 bases stayed unmatched. The CDR3 length is 15 residues. CDR1 is SGHKS, CDR2 YYEKEE, per germline (reference sequence). CDR3 DNA: TGTGCCAGCAGCGTGGGACAGGCAAACGCCTATGGCTACACCTTC. Amino acid sequence: CASSVGQANAYGYTF.

The chain is built from TRBV28 and TRBJ2-7, with D possibly being TRBD1 (5 bases). This CDR3 is 14 amino acids long. V lost 6 bases and J 2 bases, leaving 14 bases between the germline ends. CDR1 is MDHEN, CDR2 SYDVKM, per germline. The CDR3 DNA reads as TGTGCCAGCAGCCCCCAGGGAAAGGCCTACGAGCAGTACTTC. Protein product: CASSPQGKAYEQYF.

The V and J genes are TRBV5-4 and TRBJ2-3; 8 bases match TRBD1. The CDR3 contains 15 residues. The V gene's germline CDR1 is SGHNT and CDR2 YYREEE (reference sequence). The V gene end was trimmed by 1 base and the J gene end by 4 bases; junction bases not matched to a gene: 5. This CDR3 is CASSLPAQGADTQYF. The CDR3 DNA sequence: TGTGCCAGCAGCTTGCCCGCACAGGGGGCAGATACGCAGTATTTT.

This chain links TRBV6-5 with TRBJ1-6; D gene ambiguous. Trimming shortened V by 5 bases and J by 7 bases, and 15 bases separated the two germline ends. The CDR3 loop spans 15 amino acids. CDR1 is MNHEY, CDR2 SVGAGI, per germline. The CDR3 region is CASSPTTFSNSPLHF. The DNA for the CDR3 is TGTGCCAGCAGTCCCACGACCTTCTCCAATTCACCCCTCCACTTT.

The V call is TRBV10-3, the J call TRBJ1-2; 9 positions agree with TRBD1. Germline CDR1 ENHRY, CDR2 SYGVKD. The V and J ends lost 7 bases and 8 bases, in that order; junction bases with no gene match: 11. The length of the CDR3 is 14 residues. For the CDR3, the DNA is TGTGCCATCAAGATTGGACAGGGGAGCTGGGGCTACACCTTC. Encoded protein: CAIKIGQGSWGYTF.

The J gene is TRBJ1-3, the V gene TRBV5-1; TRBD1 is a possible D gene (6 bases). Trimming removed 7 bases from V and 3 bases from J, with 17 bases in between. The CDR3 contains 15 residues. Looked up from germline, CDR1 is SGHRS and CDR2 is YFSETQ. The CDR3 sequence is CASSLTGIFGNTIYF. DNA of the CDR3: TGCGCCAGCTCTCTTACAGGGATATTTGGAAACACCATATATTTT.

The chain recombines TRBV6-4 with TRBJ2-3; TRBD2 matches at 7 bases. Germline V gene sequence: CDR1 MRHNA, CDR2 SNTAGT. There are 14 residues in the CDR3. V lost 6 bases to trimming and J lost 4 bases; unmatched junction nucleotides: 7. As DNA, the CDR3 is TGTGCCAGCAGGACCGCACGGGGGGCAGATACGCAGTATTTT. Residues: CASRTARGADTQYF.

This chain links TRBV7-2 with TRBJ2-7, with TRBD2 matching over 8 bases. Trimming at V came to 5 bases and at J to 6 bases, leaving 12 bases not matched to a gene. The CDR3 has 15 residues. Germline V gene lookup returns CDR1 SGHTA and CDR2 FQGNSA. The CDR3: CASSPLAGGFGEQYF. The CDR3 DNA sequence: TGTGCCAGCAGCCCTTTGGCGGGAGGATTCGGCGAGCAGTACTTC.